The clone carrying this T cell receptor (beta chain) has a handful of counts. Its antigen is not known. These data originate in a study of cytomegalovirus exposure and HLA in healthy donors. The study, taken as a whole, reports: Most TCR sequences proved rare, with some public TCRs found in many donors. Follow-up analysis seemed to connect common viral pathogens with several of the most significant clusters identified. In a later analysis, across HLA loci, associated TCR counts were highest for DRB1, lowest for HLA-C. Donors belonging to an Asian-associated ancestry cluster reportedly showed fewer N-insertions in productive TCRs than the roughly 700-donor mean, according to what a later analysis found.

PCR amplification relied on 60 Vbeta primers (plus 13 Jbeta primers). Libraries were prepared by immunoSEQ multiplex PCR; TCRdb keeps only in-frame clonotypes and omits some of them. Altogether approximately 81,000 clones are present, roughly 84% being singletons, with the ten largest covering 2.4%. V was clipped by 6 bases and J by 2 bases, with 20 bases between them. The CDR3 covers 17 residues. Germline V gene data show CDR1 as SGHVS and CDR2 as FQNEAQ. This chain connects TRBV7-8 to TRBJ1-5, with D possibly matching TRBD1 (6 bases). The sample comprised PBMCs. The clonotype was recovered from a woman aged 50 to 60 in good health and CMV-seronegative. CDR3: CASSRTQGLLGNQPQHF. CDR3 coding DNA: TGTGCCAGCAGTCGGACACAGGGATTATTGGGCAATCAGCCCCAGCATTTT. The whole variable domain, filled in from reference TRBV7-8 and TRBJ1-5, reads GAGVSQSPRYKVAKRGQDVALRCDPISGHVSLFWYQQALGQGPEFLTYFQNEAQLDKSGLPSDRFFAERPEGSVSTLKIQRTQQEDSAVYLCASSRTQGLLGNQPQHFGDGTRLSIL.